This T cell receptor beta chain stems from a study of vaccination and CD4 T cells after COVID-19. Oncomine TCR Beta short-read sequencing was applied to DNA from cultured CD4+ T cells. TCRdb reanalysed the PCR reads using MiXCR and keeps one entry per CDR3 protein. The data show some 15,000 distinct CDR3 sequences, roughly 75% seen once. Comment on this clonotype: Its antigen remains unidentified.

Noted treatment: roughly ten-day PBMC culture with coronavirus spike peptide pools or control peptides (ViraFEST assay). The TCR comes from a human donor who had recovered from COVID-19. The sequenced sample was CD4+ T cells from blood, cultured in vitro.

CDR3 nucleotides: TGCAGTGCTAGCCTACTAGCGGGAGCGGCCGGGGAGCTGTTTTTT. It codes for CSASLLAGAAGELFF. The rearrangement joins TRBV20-1 to TRBJ2-2, with 11 bases that match TRBD2. The V gene's germline CDR1 is DFQATT and CDR2 SNEGSKA (reference sequence). The junction had 6 bases not matched to a gene; V was cut back by 3 bases and J by 6 bases. CDR3 size: 15 residues.